This T cell receptor (beta chain) was identified in a study of blood T cell repertoires in COVID-19. The CDR3 contains 14 residues. The V and J ends lost 0 bases and 8 bases respectively, with 10 bases between them. Germline V gives CDR1 LGHDT, CDR2 YNNKEL (reference sequence). The repertoire was sequenced with immunoSEQ multiplex PCR; TCRdb's copy has only in-frame clones and lacks some. The sample includes more than 150,000 clones, 65% to 85% seen only once; the top ten take more than 11%. This clone turned up a few times. Sequencing was done on a sample of peripheral blood. The V gene is TRBV3-1 (or the pseudogene TRBV3-2), the J gene TRBJ1-4; TRBD1 is a possible D gene (5 bases). The TCR sequence derives from a woman aged 80 or older with acute or convalescent COVID-19. CDR3 loop: CASSQEGRGEKLFF. The DNA for the CDR3 is TGTGCCAGCAGCCAAGAAGGGAGGGGAGAAAAACTGTTTTTT.